This TCR beta chain was captured in a study of shared clonotypes between healthy human individuals. Of note for this clone: What it binds is not known.

Whole-study findings and limits: Tissues were not sampled, only blood, and their repertoires likely differ. What naive subsets generally showed was a larger estimated richness than memory subsets showed.

Terminally differentiated effector memory CD45RA+ cells were excluded from the naive CD8 cells, which were CD45RO-negative and positively selected for CCR7. The germline CDR1 and CDR2 sequences are LGHNA and YSLEER. The V gene end was trimmed by 0 bases and the J gene end by 6 bases; junction bases not matched to a gene: 3. The CDR3 totals 16 residues. Only in-frame clones appear in the TCRdb table, and some are missing; sequencing was by immunoSEQ multiplex PCR. The sample yields 2 million to 2.5 million clones, approximately 95% seen once. This sequence originates from a man between 18 and 29 years old in good health. The material sequenced was naive CD8+ T cells sorted from blood. This chain joins TRBV4-3 and TRBJ2-1; 12 bases are shared with TRBD2. CDR3 amino acids: CASSQERLAGANEQFF. In DNA, the CDR3 is TGCGCCAGCAGCCAAGAGAGACTAGCGGGAGCCAATGAGCAGTTCTTC.